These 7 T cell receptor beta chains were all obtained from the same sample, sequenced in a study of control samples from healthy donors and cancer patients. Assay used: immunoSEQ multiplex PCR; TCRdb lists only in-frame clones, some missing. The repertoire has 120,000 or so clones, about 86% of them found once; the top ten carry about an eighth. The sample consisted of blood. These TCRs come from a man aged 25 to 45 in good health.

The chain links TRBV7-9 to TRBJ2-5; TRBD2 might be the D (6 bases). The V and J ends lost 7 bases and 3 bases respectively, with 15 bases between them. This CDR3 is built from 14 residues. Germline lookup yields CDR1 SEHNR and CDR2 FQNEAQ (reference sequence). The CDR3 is CASTHPWGEETQYF. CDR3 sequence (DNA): TGTGCCAGCACCCACCCCTGGGGGGAAGAGACCCAGTACTTC.

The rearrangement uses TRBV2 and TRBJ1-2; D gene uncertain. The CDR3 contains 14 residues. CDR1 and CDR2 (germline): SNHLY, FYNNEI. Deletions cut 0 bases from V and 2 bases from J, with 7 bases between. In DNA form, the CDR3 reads TGTGCCAGCAGTGAAGCCGGTCTCAACTATGGCTACACCTTC. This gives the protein CASSEAGLNYGYTF.

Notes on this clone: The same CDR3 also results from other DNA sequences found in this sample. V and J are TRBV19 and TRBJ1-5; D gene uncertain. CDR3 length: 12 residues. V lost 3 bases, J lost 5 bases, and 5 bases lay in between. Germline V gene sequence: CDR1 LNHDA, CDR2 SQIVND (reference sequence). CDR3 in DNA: TGTGCCAGTAGTATGGTGGATCAGCCCCAGCATTTT. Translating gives CASSMVDQPQHF.

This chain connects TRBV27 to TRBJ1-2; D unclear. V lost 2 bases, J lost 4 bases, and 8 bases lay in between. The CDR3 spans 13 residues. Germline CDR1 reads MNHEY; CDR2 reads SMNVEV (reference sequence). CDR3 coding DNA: TGTGCCAGCAGTTTAGACAAAGGCTATGGCTACACCTTC. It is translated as CASSLDKGYGYTF.

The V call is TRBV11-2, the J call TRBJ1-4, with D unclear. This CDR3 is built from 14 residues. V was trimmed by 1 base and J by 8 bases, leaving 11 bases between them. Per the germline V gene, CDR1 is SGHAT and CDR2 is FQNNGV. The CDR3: CASSLGDREEKLFF. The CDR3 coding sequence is TGTGCCAGCAGCTTAGGCGACCGCGAGGAAAAACTGTTTTTT.

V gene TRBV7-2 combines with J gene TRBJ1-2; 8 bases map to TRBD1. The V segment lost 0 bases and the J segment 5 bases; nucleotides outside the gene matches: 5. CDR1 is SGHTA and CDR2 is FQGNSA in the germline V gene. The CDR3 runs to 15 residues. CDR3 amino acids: CASSLASGQGYGYTF. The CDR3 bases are TGTGCCAGCAGCTTAGCATCCGGACAGGGTTATGGCTACACCTTC.

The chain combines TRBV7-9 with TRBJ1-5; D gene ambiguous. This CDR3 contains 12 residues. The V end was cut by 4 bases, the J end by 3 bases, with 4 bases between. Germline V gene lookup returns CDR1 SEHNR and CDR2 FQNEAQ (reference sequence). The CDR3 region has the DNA TGTGCCAGCAGCTCCATCAATCAGCCCCAGCATTTT. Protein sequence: CASSSINQPQHF.